Included here is one TCR beta chain sequence, with context. No cognate antigen has been identified for it. The record has no base qualities; no much larger clone is one base away. Its CDR3 holds 16 amino acids, cysteine through phenylalanine. Only the CDR3 DNA is retained, 48 bases long and in frame from the first base. Trimming at the junction amounts to 1 base on V and 0 bases on J, and the germline ends lie 10 bases apart. For CDR1 and CDR2, the germline V gene lists SGHTA and FQGNSA. The trial excluded patients who had a history of autoimmune disease or who were on systemic immunosuppression. In every dose cohort, peripheral blood was drawn for TCR sequencing at baseline, cycle 4 day 1, and cycle 7 day 1. Samples were obtained from an open-label, multicenter, first-in-human phase I dose-escalation trial of ivuxolimab. Adults with locally advanced or metastatic melanoma, renal cell carcinoma, hepatocellular carcinoma or head and neck squamous cell carcinoma were enrolled in the trial. Before TCR sequencing, CD4+ T cells and CD8+ T cells were sorted from peripheral blood as separate populations.

The record originates from a study of OX40 agonist ivuxolimab in advanced cancers. At the level of the whole study: Ivuxolimab, which targeted the costimulatory receptor OX40 (CD134), was an agonistic, fully human IgG2 monoclonal antibody. Peripheral TCRbeta sequencing was intended to test whether TCR sequence diversity was altered and clonal T-cell expansion was caused by ivuxolimab. Prior anti-PD-1, anti-PD-L1 or anti-CTLA-4 therapy was permitted, and checkpoint inhibitors had been received by about 37% of dose-escalation patients. A male proportion of almost 85% and a mean age of roughly 58 years, ranging from roughly 20 to 80, were recorded for the dose-escalation cohort. Partial responses occurred in three dose-escalation patients, of whom one had hepatocellular carcinoma and two had cutaneous melanoma. Of the 50 to 55 patients in dose escalation, some 20 had hepatocellular carcinoma, about 15 had melanoma, 9 had renal cell carcinoma and 9 had head and neck cancer. The monotherapy dose-escalation portion (N ≈ 56 patients) of the phase I ivuxolimab trial is reported in the paper. Intravenous ivuxolimab was administered to patients every 2 weeks at six dose levels: 0.01, 0.1, 0.3, 1.5, 3 and 10 mg/kg.

What the work shows at the level of the full study, not this receptor alone: In the 0.1-3.0 mg/kg groups, partial responders had among the lowest normalized peripheral clonal expansion, particularly in CD8+ T cells. After ivuxolimab, CD8+ T cells had more expanded clones than CD4+ T cells on average. Low levels of normalized T-cell clonal expansion were also seen in some nonresponding patients. Clonal expansion of both CD4+ and CD8+ blood T cells was observed from baseline to week 6 at doses 0.1 to 3.0 mg/kg. Which antigens the clonally expanded peripheral T cells were specific for was not determined.

For sequencing of the TCRbeta CDR3 region, genomic DNA was extracted from the sorted cells. The immunoSEQ Assay was used to sequence the TCRbeta CDR3 regions. TCRdb holds this immuneACCESS table with in-frame rearrangements only. Some clones are missing; in checked studies, unresolved V genes explain under half, and the rest has no known cause. This sample comprises about 43,000 clones, approximately 86% of them detected only once. Clones ranked in the top ten supply under 40% of the sample. The chain joins TRBV7-2 to TRBJ2-1; tentative D gene TRBD2, with 6 bases matching. The receptor comes from an adult with an advanced solid tumor such as melanoma, head and neck, liver or kidney cancer. Sequenced here: CD4+ or CD8+ T cells sorted from blood, sampled in a trial of the OX40 agonist ivuxolimab. For the CDR3, the sequence is CASSLDGGGSYNEQFF. The bases are TGTGCCAGCAGCTTAGATGGGGGAGGCTCCTACAATGAGCAGTTCTTC.